Below are 5 T cell receptor beta chains sequenced from a single sample in a study of metastatic and nonmetastatic thyroid tumors. From the PCR reads, TCRdb re-called clones with MiXCR. The repertoire has about 20,000 clones, less than 30% of them found once; the top ten carry 15% to 19%. No treatment had been given to any patient before thyroid surgery. The source material was tumor tissue. Receptor source: a female donor with papillary thyroid cancer or a benign thyroid nodule (not recorded which). Some clones in this sample may be carry-over from other donors' samples.

CDR3 sequence: CSARGGTANYGYTF. CDR3 bases: TGCAGTGCTAGAGGGGGGACTGCAAACTATGGCTACACCTTC. The rearrangement uses TRBV20-1 and TRBJ1-2; tentative D call: TRBD1 (5 bases). V was cut by 1 base and J by 2 bases, with 11 bases left in between. There are 14 residues in the CDR3. Germline CDR1 is DFQATT and CDR2 is SNEGSKA (reference sequence).

This clone was observed a handful of times. The chain joins TRBV6-4 to TRBJ2-7, with 7 bases lining up with TRBD1. J lost 0 bases, V lost 8 bases, and 10 bases had no gene match. The CDR3 consists of 15 residues. Looked up from germline, CDR1 is MRHNA and CDR2 is SNTAGT. CDR3: CASWVWTGDSYEQYF. The CDR3 DNA sequence: TGTGCCAGCTGGGTATGGACAGGAGACTCCTACGAGCAGTACTTC.

In this sample, this clone turned up a few times. The chain links TRBV6-2 or TRBV6-3 to TRBJ2-2, with 7 positions matching TRBD2. The length of the CDR3 is 17 residues. The J segment lost 3 bases and the V segment lost 2 bases, leaving 9 bases of the junction unmatched. CDR1 is MNHEY, CDR2 SVGEGT, per germline. The CDR3 bases are TGTGCCAGCAGTTACACCGCGGGAGACCCCCACACCGGGGAGCTGTTTTTT. Encoded protein: CASSYTAGDPHTGELFF.

This clone has only a few counts. The junction departs from the called germline gene at one end, perhaps through a read error. This chain uses TRBV24-1 with TRBJ2-3; D uncertain. Germline V gene data show CDR1 as KGHDR and CDR2 as SFDVKD. CDR3 length: 15 amino acids. The CDR3 is CATSDHRHGTDTQYF. Here the CDR3 DNA reads TGTGCCACCAGTGACCACCGACATGGAACAGACACGCAGTATTTT.

J is TRBJ2-2 and V is TRBV20-1; TRBD1 agrees at 9 bases. Germline V gives CDR1 DFQATT, CDR2 SNEGSKA (reference sequence). The CDR3 contains 15 residues. V was clipped by 6 bases and J by 4 bases; unmatched bases: 9. The CDR3 DNA sequence: TGCAGTGCCGCAGGACAGGGGCAGGTCACCGGGGAGCTGTTTTTT. Residues: CSAAGQGQVTGELFF.